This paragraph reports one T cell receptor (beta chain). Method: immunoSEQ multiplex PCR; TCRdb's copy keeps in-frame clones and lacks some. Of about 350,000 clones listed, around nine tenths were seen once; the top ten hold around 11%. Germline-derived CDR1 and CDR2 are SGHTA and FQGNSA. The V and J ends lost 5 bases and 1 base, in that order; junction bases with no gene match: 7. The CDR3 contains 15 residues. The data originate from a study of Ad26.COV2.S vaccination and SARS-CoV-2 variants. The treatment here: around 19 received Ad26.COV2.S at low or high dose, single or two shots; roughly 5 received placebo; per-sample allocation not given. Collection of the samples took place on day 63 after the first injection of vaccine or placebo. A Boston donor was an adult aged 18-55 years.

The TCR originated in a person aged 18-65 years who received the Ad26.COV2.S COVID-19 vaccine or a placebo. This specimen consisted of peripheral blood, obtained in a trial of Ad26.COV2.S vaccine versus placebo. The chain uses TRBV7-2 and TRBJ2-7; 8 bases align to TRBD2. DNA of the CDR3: TGTGCCAGCAGCCTCGGGACGGGAGGGTCCTACGAGCAGTACTTC. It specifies CASSLGTGGSYEQYF.